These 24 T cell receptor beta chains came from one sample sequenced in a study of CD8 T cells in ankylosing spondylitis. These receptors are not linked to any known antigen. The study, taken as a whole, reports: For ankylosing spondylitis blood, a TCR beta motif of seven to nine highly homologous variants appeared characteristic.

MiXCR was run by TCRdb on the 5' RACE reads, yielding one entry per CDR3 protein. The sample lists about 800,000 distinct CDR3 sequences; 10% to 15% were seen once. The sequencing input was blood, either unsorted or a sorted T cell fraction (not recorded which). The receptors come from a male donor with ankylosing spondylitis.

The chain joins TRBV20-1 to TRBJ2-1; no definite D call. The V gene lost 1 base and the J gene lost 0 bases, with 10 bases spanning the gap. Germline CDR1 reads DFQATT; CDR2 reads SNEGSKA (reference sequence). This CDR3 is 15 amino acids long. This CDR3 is CSARAFSSSYNEQFF. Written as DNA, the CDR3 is TGCAGTGCTAGAGCTTTCTCGAGCTCCTACAATGAGCAGTTCTTC.

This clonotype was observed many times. CDR3 sequence reads: CASSLDTNYEQYF. Written as DNA, the CDR3 is TGTGCCAGCAGCTTAGACACCAACTACGAGCAGTACTTC. This rearrangement joins TRBV7-2 to TRBJ2-7; D is unclear. V was clipped by 1 base and J by 3 bases, with 7 bases between them. Germline values: CDR1 SGHTA, CDR2 FQGNSA. This CDR3 region has 13 residues.

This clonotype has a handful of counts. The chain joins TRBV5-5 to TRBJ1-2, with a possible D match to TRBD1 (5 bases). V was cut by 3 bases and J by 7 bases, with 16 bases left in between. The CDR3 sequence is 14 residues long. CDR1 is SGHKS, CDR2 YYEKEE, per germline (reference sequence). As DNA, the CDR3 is TGTGCCAGCAGCTCAAACCCGGGGGTTTCTGGCTACACCTTC. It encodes CASSSNPGVSGYTF. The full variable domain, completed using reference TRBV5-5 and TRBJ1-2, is DAGVTQSPTHLIKTRGQQVTLRCSPISGHKSVSWYQQVLGQGPQFIFQYYEKEERGRGNFPDRFSARQFPNYSSELNVNALLLGDSALYLCASSSNPGVSGYTFGSGTRLTVV.

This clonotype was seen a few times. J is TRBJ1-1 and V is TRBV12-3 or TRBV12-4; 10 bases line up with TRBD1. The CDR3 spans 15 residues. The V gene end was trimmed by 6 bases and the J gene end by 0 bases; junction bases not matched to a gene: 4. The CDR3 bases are TGTGCCAGCAGGCGGGACAGGGGATTGAACACTGAAGCTTTCTTT. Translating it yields CASRRDRGLNTEAFF.

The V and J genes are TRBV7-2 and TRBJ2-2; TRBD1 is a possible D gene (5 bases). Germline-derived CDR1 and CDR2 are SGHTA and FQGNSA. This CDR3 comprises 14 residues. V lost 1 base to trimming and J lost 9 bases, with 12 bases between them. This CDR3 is CASSLGQGGRELFF. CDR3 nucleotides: TGTGCCAGCAGCTTAGGCCAGGGTGGCAGGGAGCTGTTTTTT.

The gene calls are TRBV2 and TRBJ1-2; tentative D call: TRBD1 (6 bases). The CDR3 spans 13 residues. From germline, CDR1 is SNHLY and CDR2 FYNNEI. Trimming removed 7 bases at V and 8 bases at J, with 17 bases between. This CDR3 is CASITTGSRGYTF. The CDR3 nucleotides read TGTGCCAGCATCACGACAGGTTCCCGGGGCTACACCTTC.

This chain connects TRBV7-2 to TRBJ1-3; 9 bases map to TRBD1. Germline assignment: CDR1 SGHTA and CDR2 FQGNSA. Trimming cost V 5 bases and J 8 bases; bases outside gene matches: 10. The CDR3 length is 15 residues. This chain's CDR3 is CASSPTGGYGDTIYF. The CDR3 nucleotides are TGTGCCAGCAGCCCGACAGGGGGATATGGGGACACCATATATTTT. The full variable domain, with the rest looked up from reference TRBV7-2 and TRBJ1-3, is GAGVSQSPSNKVTEKGKDVELRCDPISGHTALYWYRQSLGQGLEFLIYFQGNSAPDKSGLPSDRFSAERTGGSVSTLTIQRTQQEDSAVYLCASSPTGGYGDTIYFGEGSWLTVV.

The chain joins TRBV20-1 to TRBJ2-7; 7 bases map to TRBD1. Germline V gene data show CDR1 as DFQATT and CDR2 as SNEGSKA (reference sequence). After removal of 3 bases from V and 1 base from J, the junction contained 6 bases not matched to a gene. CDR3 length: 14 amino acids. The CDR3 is CSARARQGSYEQYF. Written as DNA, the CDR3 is TGCAGTGCTAGGGCCAGACAGGGTTCCTACGAGCAGTACTTC.

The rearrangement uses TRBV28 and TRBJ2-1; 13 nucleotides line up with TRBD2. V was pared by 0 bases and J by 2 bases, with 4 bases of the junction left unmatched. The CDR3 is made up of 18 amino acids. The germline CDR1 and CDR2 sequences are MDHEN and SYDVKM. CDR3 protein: CASSLWGTSGATYNEQFF. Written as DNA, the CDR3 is TGTGCCAGCAGTTTATGGGGGACTAGCGGGGCTACCTACAATGAGCAGTTCTTC.

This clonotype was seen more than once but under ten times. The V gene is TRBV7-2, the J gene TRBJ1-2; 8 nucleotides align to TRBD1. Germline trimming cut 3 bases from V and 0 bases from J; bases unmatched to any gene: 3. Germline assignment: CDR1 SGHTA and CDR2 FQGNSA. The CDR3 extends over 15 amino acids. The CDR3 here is CASSLLQGANYGYTF. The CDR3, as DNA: TGTGCCAGCAGCTTGTTACAGGGGGCTAACTATGGCTACACCTTC.

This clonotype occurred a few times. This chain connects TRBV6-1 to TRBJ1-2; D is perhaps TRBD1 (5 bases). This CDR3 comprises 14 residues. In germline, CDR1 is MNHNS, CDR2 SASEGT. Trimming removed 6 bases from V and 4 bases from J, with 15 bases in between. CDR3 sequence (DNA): TGTGCCAGCAGGAACGGGGGGTCAGGCTATGGCTACACCTTC. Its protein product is CASRNGGSGYGYTF.

CDR3 amino acids: CASSLNRETADTQYF. CDR3 DNA: TGTGCCAGCAGCTTAAACAGGGAGACGGCAGATACGCAGTATTTT. The V gene is TRBV7-2, the J gene TRBJ2-3; D perhaps matches TRBD1 (6 bases). Germline CDR1 reads SGHTA; CDR2 reads FQGNSA. The CDR3 loop spans 15 amino acids. Trimming took 2 bases from V and 4 from J, leaving 13 bases between them.

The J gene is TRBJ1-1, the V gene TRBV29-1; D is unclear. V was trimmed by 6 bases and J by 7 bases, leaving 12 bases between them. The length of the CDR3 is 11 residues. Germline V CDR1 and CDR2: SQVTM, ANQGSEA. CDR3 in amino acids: CSVGPEGEAFF. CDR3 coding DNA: TGCAGCGTCGGACCCGAGGGTGAAGCTTTCTTT. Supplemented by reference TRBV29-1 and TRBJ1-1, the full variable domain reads SAVISQKPSRDICQRGTSLTIQCQVDSQVTMMFWYRQQPGQSLTLIATANQGSEATYESGFVIDKFPISRPNLTFSTLTVSNMSPEDSSIYLCSVGPEGEAFFGQGTRLTVV.

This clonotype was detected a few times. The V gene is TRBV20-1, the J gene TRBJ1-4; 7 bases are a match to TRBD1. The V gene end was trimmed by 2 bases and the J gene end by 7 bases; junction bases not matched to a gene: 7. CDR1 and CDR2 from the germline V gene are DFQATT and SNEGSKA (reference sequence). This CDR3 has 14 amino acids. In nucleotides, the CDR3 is TGCAGTGCTAGAATAGGGGGCAAGGGTGAAAAACTGTTTTTT. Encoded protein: CSARIGGKGEKLFF.

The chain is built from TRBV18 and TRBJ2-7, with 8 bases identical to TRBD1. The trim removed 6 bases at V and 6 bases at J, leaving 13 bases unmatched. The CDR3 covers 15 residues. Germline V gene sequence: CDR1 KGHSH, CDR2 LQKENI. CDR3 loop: CASSPGQGLRSEQYF. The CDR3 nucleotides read TGTGCCAGCTCGCCCGGACAGGGTTTGAGATCCGAGCAGTACTTC.

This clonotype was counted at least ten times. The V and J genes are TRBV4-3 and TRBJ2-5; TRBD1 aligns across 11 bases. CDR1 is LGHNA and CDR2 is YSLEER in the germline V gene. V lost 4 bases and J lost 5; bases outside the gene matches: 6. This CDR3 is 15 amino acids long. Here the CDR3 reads CASSPRTGGAETQYF. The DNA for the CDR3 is TGCGCCAGCAGCCCCCGGACAGGGGGCGCTGAGACCCAGTACTTC.

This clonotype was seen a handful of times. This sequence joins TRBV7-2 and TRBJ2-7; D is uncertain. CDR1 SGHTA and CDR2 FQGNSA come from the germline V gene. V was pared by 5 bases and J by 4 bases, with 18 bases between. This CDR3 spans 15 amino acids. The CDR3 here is CASSRRGGSEYEQYF. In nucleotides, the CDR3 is TGTGCCAGCAGCCGTAGAGGTGGATCCGAGTACGAGCAGTACTTC.

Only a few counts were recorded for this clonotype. The CDR3 nucleotides read TGCAGTGCTAATCGGATGGGGAGGGGAGAAGATGGCTACACCTTC. Its translation: CSANRMGRGEDGYTF. The chain employs TRBV20-1 and TRBJ1-2; possible D gene TRBD1, 5 bases. CDR1 is DFQATT and CDR2 is SNEGSKA in the germline V gene (reference sequence). Trimming took off 4 bases at V and 6 bases at J, with 21 bases between the two ends. The CDR3 extends over 15 amino acids.

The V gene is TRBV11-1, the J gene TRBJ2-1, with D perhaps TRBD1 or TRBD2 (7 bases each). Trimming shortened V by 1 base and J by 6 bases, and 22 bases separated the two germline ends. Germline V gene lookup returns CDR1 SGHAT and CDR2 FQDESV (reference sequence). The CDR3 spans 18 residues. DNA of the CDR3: TGTGCCAGCAGCTTAGGCCGTGGGAGGGGGCAGGTCCCCAATGAGCAGTTCTTC. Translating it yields CASSLGRGRGQVPNEQFF.

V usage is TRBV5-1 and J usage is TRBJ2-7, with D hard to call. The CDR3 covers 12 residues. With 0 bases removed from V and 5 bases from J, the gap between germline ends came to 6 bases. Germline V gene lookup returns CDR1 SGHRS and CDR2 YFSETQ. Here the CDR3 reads CASSLGPHEQYF. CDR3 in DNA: TGCGCCAGCAGCTTGGGACCCCACGAGCAGTACTTC.

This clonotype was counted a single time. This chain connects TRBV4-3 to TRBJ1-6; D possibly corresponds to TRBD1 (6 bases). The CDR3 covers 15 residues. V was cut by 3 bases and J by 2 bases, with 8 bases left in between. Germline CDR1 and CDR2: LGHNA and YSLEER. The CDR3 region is CASSHSGAYNSPLHF. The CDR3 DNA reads TGCGCCAGCAGCCATTCAGGGGCCTATAATTCACCCCTCCACTTT.

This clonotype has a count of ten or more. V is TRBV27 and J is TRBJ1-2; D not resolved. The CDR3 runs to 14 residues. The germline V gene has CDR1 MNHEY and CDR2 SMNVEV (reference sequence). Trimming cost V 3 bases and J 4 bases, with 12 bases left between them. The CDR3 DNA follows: TGTGCCAGCAGTTTGCGACCGCTGGCCTATGGCTACACCTTC. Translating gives CASSLRPLAYGYTF.

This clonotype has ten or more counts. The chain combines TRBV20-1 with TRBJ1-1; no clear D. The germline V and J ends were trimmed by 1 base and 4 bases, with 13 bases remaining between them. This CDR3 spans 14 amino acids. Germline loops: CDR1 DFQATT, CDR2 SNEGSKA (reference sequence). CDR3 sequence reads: CSARGSGEGTEAFF. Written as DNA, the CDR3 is TGCAGTGCTAGAGGGTCCGGGGAGGGCACTGAAGCTTTCTTT.

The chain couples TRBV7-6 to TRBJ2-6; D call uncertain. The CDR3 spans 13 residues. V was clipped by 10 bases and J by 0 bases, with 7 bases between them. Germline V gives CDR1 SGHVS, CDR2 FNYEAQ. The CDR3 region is CATRSSGANVLTF. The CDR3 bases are TGTGCCACCAGGAGCTCTGGGGCCAACGTCCTGACTTTC.